Here is one T cell receptor (beta chain) with its context. The antigen is not known. The sample originates from a study of cytomegalovirus exposure and HLA in healthy donors. It was with 60 Vbeta and 13 Jbeta primers that the PCR ran. Profiling relied on immunoSEQ multiplex PCR, and the TCRdb table lists in-frame clones only, not all of them. Among approximately 280,000 clones, about nine tenths were seen once, and the ten largest hold approximately 4.3%. This CDR3 region has 15 residues. Trimming at V came to 3 bases and at J to 4 bases, leaving 6 bases not matched to a gene. Germline V lookup: CDR1 LNHDA, CDR2 SQIVND (reference sequence). Regarding the study as a whole: It was 150 to 200 TCR beta chains that were listed as cytomegalovirus-associated.

The chain has TRBV19 and TRBJ2-5, with TRBD2 matching over 9 bases. Sample: PBMCs. This TCR was recovered from a man aged 35 to 55 in good health and CMV-seropositive. As DNA, the CDR3 is TGTGCCAGTAGTATCCGGACTAGCGACCGAGAGACCCAGTACTTC. Translation gives CASSIRTSDRETQYF. Full variable domain (outside the CDR3, taken from reference TRBV19 and TRBJ2-5): DGGITQSPKYLFRKEGQNVTLSCEQNLNHDAMYWYRQDPGQGLRLIYYSQIVNDFQKGDIAEGYSVSREKKESFPLTVTSAQKNPTAFYLCASSIRTSDRETQYFGPGTRLLVL.